The rows below give T cell receptor beta chains drawn from one sample of a study of regulatory T cells in long-lasting Graves disease. Using its own MiXCR run on the multiplex PCR reads, TCRdb lists one record per CDR3 protein. The table has 250,000 to 300,000 distinct CDR3 sequences, around 18% seen once. These data were likewise used in another study, on T cells in Graves' hyperthyroidism and ophthalmopathy.

The sequencing here drew on peripheral blood mononuclear cells (PBMCs), taken at new diagnosis, from a patient treated with antithyroid drugs. The receptors were sampled from a woman in her twenties or thirties with Graves disease. Each CDR3 is given with its conserved first and last residue. D genes are given only for firm matches. Some rows mark clone size as missing; the rest say once, few, many or name a class of expanded clone.

j_gene | v_gene | abundance | d_gene | CDR3aa
TRBJ2-3 | TRBV20-1 | many | TRBD2 | CSARDLAGGPWTDTQYF
TRBJ1-1 | TRBV29-1 | . | TRBD1 | CSVELQGGNTEAFF
TRBJ2-7 | TRBV27 | . | . | CASSLKANYEQYF
TRBJ1-1 | TRBV19 | few | . | CASSIETTGSLNTEAFF
TRBJ1-5 | TRBV3-1 | many | . | CASSPGSQPQHF
TRBJ1-2 | TRBV6-1 | many | . | CASSEGQRYGYTF
TRBJ2-3 | TRBV9 | many | TRBD2 | CASSWAGGPTDTQYF
TRBJ2-5 | TRBV5-6 | many | . | CASSETRRVEETQYF
TRBJ1-3 | TRBV20-1 | . | TRBD1 | CSAWDRGGNTIYF
. | TRBV20-1 | . | TRBD2 | CSASPAGIGETQYF
TRBJ2-3 | TRBV20-1 | many | . | CSARHLWPDTQYF
TRBJ2-7 | TRBV6-5 | many | . | CASSYSMFSTYEQYF
TRBJ1-5 | TRBV9 | many | . | CASSSNPGVEPQHF
TRBJ2-1 | TRBV4-1 | . | TRBD2 | CASSPSGGRYNEQFF
TRBJ1-4 | TRBV7-6 | many | TRBD1 | CASSLGGTVNEKLFF
TRBJ2-2 | TRBV2 | few | . | CASSQGQGSNTGELFF
TRBJ2-7 | TRBV5-6 | many | . | CASTLRSTYEQYF
TRBJ1-2 | TRBV7-9 | many | . | CASSYFHQPTGNYGYTF
TRBJ2-2 | TRBV7-2 | . | . | CASSLPGATGELFF
TRBJ1-3 | TRBV6-5 | many | . | CASSYGGDGNTIYF
TRBJ2-7 | TRBV10-3 | few | TRBD1 | CAIRTGTGESYEQYF
TRBJ2-1 | TRBV19 | many | TRBD2 | CASSIAAGGYNEQFF
TRBJ1-4 | TRBV25-1 | . | TRBD1 | CASSAGQGLSEKLFF
TRBJ2-7 | TRBV7-9 | many | . | CASSLGPHGEQYF
TRBJ2-7 | TRBV7-2 | many | TRBD2 | CASTQTSGATYEQYF
TRBJ2-5 | TRBV3-1 | many | TRBD2 | CASSQGTSGQETQYF
TRBJ2-2 | TRBV2 | . | TRBD2 | CASSERSGSIPGELFF
TRBJ1-2 | TRBV6-1 | many | . | CASSDGYGTRDVGGYTF
TRBJ1-1 | TRBV7-2 | many | . | CASSRGGYMNTEAFF
. | TRBV10-2 | few | TRBD1 | CASKRTGSNDEQYF
TRBJ1-2 | TRBV11-2 | many | . | CASSLGWGRTPYGYTF
TRBJ1-1 | TRBV18 | many | . | CASSPKSSGINTEAFF
TRBJ2-1 | TRBV12-3/TRBV12-4 | many | TRBD2 | CASTRLAGFSSYNEQFF
TRBJ2-5 | TRBV5-1 | many | . | CASSLISQETQYF
TRBJ1-1 | TRBV10-3 | many | . | CAISSGSEAEAFF
TRBJ2-3 | TRBV20-1 | many | . | CSGTKPSTDTQYF
TRBJ2-7 | TRBV20-1 | many | . | CSAKTDHYEQYF
TRBJ2-1 | TRBV14 | many | . | CASSAQTYNEQFF
TRBJ1-4 | TRBV20-1 | . | TRBD1 | CSATDSGTGGEKLFF
TRBJ2-7 | TRBV11-2 | many | . | CASTPISRRQGESYEQYF
TRBJ2-1 | TRBV18 | many | TRBD1 | CASSTNTGDYNEQFF
TRBJ2-1 | TRBV20-1 | many | . | CSARLLGGLRGEQFF